This T cell receptor (beta chain) was sequenced in a study of shared clonotypes between healthy human individuals. Study at large: A couple of female and a few male donors aged 18 to 49 were enrolled. Findings and caveats of the study: With a handful of donors compared, 5% to 5.5% of naive CD4 clonotypes were shared. With few donors, the genetic and exposure-history diversity represented was limited.

The ends were cut back, 3 bases at V and 6 bases at J, with 9 bases in the middle. CDR1 and CDR2 from the germline V gene are MNHEY and SMNVEV (reference sequence). CDR3 size: 13 residues. Partitioning of CD4+ cells yielded a CD45RA+ naive subset and a CD45RA-negative memory subset. A remark on this clone: Its specificity is not known.

The method was immunoSEQ multiplex PCR; TCRdb's version includes in-frame clones alone and lacks a portion of them. The sample records about 2,500,000 clones, about 92% being singletons. The chain is built from TRBV27 and TRBJ1-5; D is unclear. The TCR was taken from a young man in good health. The sequenced sample consisted of naive CD4+ T cells sorted from blood. Subset here: CD45RA+ positively selected. In DNA, the CDR3 is TGTGCCAGCAGTTTGCAGGCGGGTCAGCCCCAGCATTTT. Amino acid sequence: CASSLQAGQPQHF.